This is a list of T cell receptor beta chains from one sample in a study of control samples from healthy donors and cancer patients. TCRdb's table, derived via immunoSEQ multiplex PCR, lists solely in-frame clones and lacks some. The table has tens of thousands of clones, around nine tenths seen once. Input material: PBMCs. The receptors come from a man between 45 and 60 years old with head and neck cancer. The CDR3 runs from the conserved cysteine through the conserved F or W. Each record gives: J gene, V gene, CDR3 length, D gene, clone size, CDR3 protein, CDR3 DNA. D genes are given only for firm matches. Some rows mark clone size as missing; the rest say once, few, many or name a class of expanded clone.

>TRBJ2-6|TRBV5-1|17|.|.
CASSLWSGASGANVLTF
TGCGCCAGCAGCTTGTGGTCGGGGGCCTCTGGGGCCAACGTCCTGACTTTC
>TRBJ2-1|TRBV2|14|TRBD2|.
CASGGRGGNNEQFF
TGTGCCAGCGGTGGCCGGGGGGGTAACAATGAGCAGTTCTTC
>TRBJ2-7|TRBV2|14|TRBD2|once
CAAGTSGMAYEQYF
TGTGCCGCCGGGACTAGCGGGATGGCCTACGAGCAGTACTTC
>TRBJ2-1|TRBV5-6|14|.|.
CASSSRLSGNEQFF
TGTGCCAGCAGCTCTAGACTGTCCGGCAATGAGCAGTTCTTC
>TRBJ1-2|TRBV6-5|12|.|.
CASGGYNYGYTF
TGTGCCAGCGGGGGGTACAACTATGGCTACACCTTC
>TRBJ1-6|TRBV6-5|14|.|.
CASSKSSYNSPLHF
TGTGCCAGCAGTAAGAGCTCCTATAATTCACCCCTCCACTTT
>TRBJ2-7|TRBV7-2|16|TRBD1|few
CASSLALDRNSYEQYF
TGTGCCAGCAGCTTAGCTCTGGACAGGAACTCCTACGAGCAGTACTTC
>TRBJ1-1|TRBV6-5|15|.|.
CASSYSEAVNTEAFF
TGTGCCAGCAGTTACTCAGAGGCCGTGAACACTGAAGCTTTCTTT
>TRBJ2-7|TRBV30|17|TRBD2|.
CAWSPPPRLAVTYEQYF
TGTGCCTGGAGTCCCCCCCCGAGACTAGCAGTTACCTACGAGCAGTACTTC
>TRBJ2-1|TRBV11-2|15|TRBD2|.
CASSLVGTSGNEQFF
TGTGCCAGCAGCTTAGTAGGGACTAGCGGGAATGAGCAGTTCTTC
>TRBJ2-5|TRBV5-6|13|.|.
CASSLHQWETQYF
TGTGCCAGCAGCTTGCATCAGTGGGAGACCCAGTACTTC
>TRBJ2-7|TRBV6-5|16|.|.
CASSYPSLSGSYEQYF
TGTGCCAGCAGTTACCCCAGCCTGTCCGGCTCCTACGAGCAGTACTTC
>TRBJ2-2|TRBV28|15|TRBD2|.
CASSPLGLAGALLFF
TGTGCCAGCAGCCCCCTGGGACTAGCGGGGGCCCTACTGTTTTTT
>TRBJ2-7|TRBV11-3|13|.|.
CASSLGQSYEQYF
TGTGCCAGCAGCTTAGGTCAGTCCTACGAGCAGTACTTC
>TRBJ1-1|TRBV6-5|13|.|.
CASKNWQTIEAFF
TGTGCCAGCAAGAACTGGCAGACAATTGAAGCTTTCTTT
>TRBJ2-5|TRBV3-1/TRBV3-2|13|.|.
CASSQDRAGKTYF
TGTGCCAGCAGCCAAGATCGGGCGGGGAAGACCTACTTC
>TRBJ2-1|TRBV14|16|TRBD1|.
CASSRNPGTAYNEQFF
TGTGCCAGCAGCCGGAACCCCGGGACAGCATACAATGAGCAGTTCTTC
>TRBJ1-1|TRBV12-3/TRBV12-4|13|TRBD1|few
CASSFTGGTEAFF
TGTGCCAGCAGTTTTACAGGGGGGACTGAAGCTTTCTTT
>TRBJ2-5|TRBV7-9|15|.|.
CASSPPGRYQETQYF
TGTGCCAGCAGCCCCCCAGGGCGCTACCAAGAGACCCAGTACTTC
>TRBJ2-1|TRBV6-5|14|TRBD1|.
CASSPRQGYNEQFF
TGTGCCAGCAGCCCCAGACAGGGCTATAATGAGCAGTTCTTC
>TRBJ1-6|TRBV7-9|17|TRBD1|.
CASSYQTSGTGVSPLHF
TGTGCCAGCAGCTACCAGACCAGTGGGACAGGGGTTTCACCCCTCCACTTT
>TRBJ2-3|TRBV7-2|16|TRBD2|.
CASSLEASGNSDTQYF
TGTGCCAGCAGCTTAGAGGCTAGCGGGAACTCAGATACGCAGTATTTT
>TRBJ1-1|TRBV6-6|14|.|.
CASSYDGVGTEAFF
TGTGCCAGCAGTTACGACGGAGTCGGCACTGAAGCTTTCTTT
>TRBJ2-5|TRBV6-5|14|TRBD2|once
CAPSPAGGQETQYF
TGTGCCCCCAGCCCAGCGGGGGGTCAAGAGACCCAGTACTTC
>TRBJ2-5|TRBV19|15|TRBD1|once
CASSPGTGWGETQYF
TGTGCCAGTAGTCCCGGGACAGGGTGGGGCGAGACCCAGTACTTC
>TRBJ1-2|TRBV6-4|18|.|.
CASSDSVIKGRTNYGYTF
TGTGCCAGCAGTGACTCGGTCATTAAGGGCAGGACTAACTATGGCTACACCTTC
>TRBJ2-5|TRBV3-1/TRBV3-2|14|.|.
CASSLWEIQETQYF
TGTGCCAGCAGCCTATGGGAGATCCAAGAGACCCAGTACTTC
>TRBJ1-4|TRBV6-5|11|.|.
CASSYGEKLFF
TGTGCCAGCAGTTACGGGGAAAAACTGTTTTTT
>TRBJ2-1|TRBV9|15|.|.
CASSVVGSGGNEQFF
TGTGCCAGCAGCGTAGTGGGATCTGGGGGGAACGAGCAGTTCTTC
>TRBJ1-2|TRBV6-2/TRBV6-3|17|TRBD1|.
CASSDLRDSRRNYGYTF
TGTGCCAGCAGTGACCTTCGGGACAGTAGGCGAAACTATGGCTACACCTTC
>TRBJ1-2|TRBV19|15|.|.
CASSPIDSRAQGYTF
TGTGCCAGTAGTCCCATAGACAGCCGAGCTCAAGGCTACACCTTC
>TRBJ2-3|TRBV6-2/TRBV6-3|13|.|once
CASSQDAPDTQYF
TGTGCCAGCAGCCAGGACGCACCAGATACGCAGTATTTT
>TRBJ2-3|TRBV5-1|15|TRBD2|once
CASSVAGARTDTQYF
TGCGCCAGCAGCGTAGCGGGGGCCCGCACAGATACGCAGTATTTT
>TRBJ1-6|TRBV27|14|.|.
CATREGTDNSPLHF
TGTGCCACCCGTGAAGGGACTGATAATTCACCCCTCCACTTT
>TRBJ1-5|TRBV6-5|16|.|.
CASSYLPARVAQPQHF
TGTGCCAGCAGTTATCTCCCCGCCAGGGTTGCTCAGCCCCAGCATTTT
>TRBJ1-1|TRBV19|16|TRBD1|.
CASSPGTGKMNTEAFF
TGTGCCAGTAGTCCTGGGACAGGGAAAATGAACACTGAAGCTTTCTTT
>TRBJ1-5|TRBV15|15|.|.
CATSKDLGGNQPQHF
TGTGCCACCAGCAAGGACCTGGGGGGCAATCAGCCCCAGCATTTT
>TRBJ1-3|TRBV28|14|.|.
CASVQGVSGNTIYF
TGTGCCAGCGTCCAAGGGGTCTCTGGAAACACCATATATTTT
>TRBJ2-3|TRBV2|14|.|.
CASRNIRGSDTQYF
TGTGCCAGCAGGAATATTAGGGGATCAGATACGCAGTATTTT
>TRBJ2-7|TRBV11-2|12|.|.
CASRGRSYEQYF
TGTGCCAGCAGGGGACGGTCATACGAGCAGTACTTC
>TRBJ2-3|TRBV11-2|16|.|.
CASSPKGGTHTDTQYF
TGTGCCAGCAGCCCCAAGGGGGGCACACACACAGATACGCAGTATTTT
>TRBJ1-3|TRBV14|15|.|.
CASSQIQGSGNTIYF
TGTGCCAGCAGCCAAATACAGGGCTCTGGAAACACCATATATTTT
>TRBJ1-3|TRBV7-2|15|TRBD1|.
CASSLRQGAGNTIYF
TGTGCCAGCAGCCTCCGACAGGGAGCTGGAAACACCATATATTTT
>TRBJ1-1|TRBV7-9|12|TRBD1|.
CASSPGQAEAFF
TGTGCCAGCAGCCCAGGACAGGCTGAAGCTTTCTTT
>TRBJ2-3|TRBV5-1|14|TRBD2|.
CASSLGEGPDTQYF
TGCGCCAGCAGCTTGGGGGAGGGACCAGATACGCAGTATTTT
>TRBJ1-5|TRBV6-2/TRBV6-3|13|.|.
CASSSGIYQPQHF
TGTGCCAGCAGCTCCGGGATTTATCAGCCCCAGCATTTT
>TRBJ2-4|TRBV29-1|12|.|.
CSDLGPGAIQYF
TGCAGCGACCTAGGACCAGGGGCCATTCAGTACTTC
>TRBJ1-2|TRBV28|16|TRBD1|.
CASSGQGAWARDGYTF
TGTGCCAGCAGTGGACAGGGGGCGTGGGCGCGAGATGGCTACACCTTC
>TRBJ2-7|TRBV12-3/TRBV12-4|11|.|.
CASMQGGEQYF
TGTGCCAGCATGCAAGGAGGGGAGCAGTACTTC
>TRBJ2-1|TRBV18|16|.|.
CASSPFSSGSYNEQFF
TGTGCCAGCTCACCATTCTCAAGCGGCTCCTACAATGAGCAGTTCTTC